Listed below are T cell receptor beta chains from one sample, sequenced in a study of graft-versus-host responses after intestinal transplantation. Clones were sequenced by immunoSEQ multiplex PCR, and TCRdb holds only the in-frame ones, with some missing. This sample yields around 50,000 clones, of which about 87% are seen a single time; less than 2% belongs to the top ten. The sequenced sample was PBMCs, obtained 26 days after transplant. These receptors were collected from a human patient who received an intestinal transplant, so some T cells may come from the graft donor. Both conserved end residues are part of each CDR3. D genes are given only for firm matches. The size of a clone is reported for some rows only, either as once, few or many, or as a class for expanded clones.

NA TRBJ1-2 NA TRBV14 CASSHLSWGDGYTF TGTGCCAGCAGCCACCTTAGTTGGGGGGATGGCTACACCTTC
NA TRBJ2-5 TRBD2 TRBV7-9 CASSLDGFRGDQETQYF TGTGCCAGCAGCTTAGACGGTTTCCGGGGGGACCAAGAGACCCAGTACTTC
NA TRBJ1-1 NA TRBV19 CASSAGNTEAFF TGTGCCAGTAGTGCGGGAAACACTGAAGCTTTCTTT
NA TRBJ1-4 NA TRBV29-1 CSAQTNEKLFF TGCAGCGCACAAACTAATGAAAAACTGTTTTTT
NA TRBJ2-1 TRBD1 TRBV27 CASSTTRGWYNEQFF TGTGCCAGCAGTACCACCAGGGGGTGGTACAATGAGCAGTTCTTC
NA TRBJ1-1 NA TRBV6-6 CASSYAAGTEAFF TGTGCCAGCAGTTACGCGGCCGGCACTGAAGCTTTCTTT
NA TRBJ2-5 NA TRBV5-1 CASSLASGGETQYF TGCGCCAGCAGCTTGGCCTCTGGAGGAGAGACCCAGTACTTC
NA TRBJ2-7 NA TRBV28 CASSFGRIYYEQYF TGTGCCAGCAGTTTTGGCAGGATTTACTACGAGCAGTACTTC
NA TRBJ2-5 NA TRBV27 CASSFRGETQYF TGTGCCAGCAGTTTCAGGGGTGAGACCCAGTACTTC
NA TRBJ2-7 NA TRBV11-2 CASTSPDGPNLLQYF TGTGCCAGCACGAGTCCTGATGGGCCCAACCTGTTGCAGTACTTC
NA TRBJ1-1 NA TRBV14 CASSQDRGIGAFF TGTGCCAGCAGCCAAGATCGGGGGATCGGAGCTTTCTTT
NA TRBJ1-1 TRBD1 TRBV15 CATSRAGGTEAFF TGTGCCACCAGCAGGGCAGGGGGCACTGAAGCTTTCTTT
NA TRBJ2-5 TRBD1 TRBV27 CASSLYGDSLQETQYF TGTGCCAGCAGTTTATATGGGGACAGCCTCCAAGAGACCCAGTACTTC
NA TRBJ2-1 TRBD1 TRBV15 CATSRGVGTGPGPSYNEQFF TGTGCCACCAGCAGAGGTGTAGGGACAGGGCCGGGTCCTTCATACAATGAGCAGTTCTTC
NA TRBJ1-5 TRBD1 TRBV27 CASSLFGTGNQPQHF TGTGCCAGCAGTTTGTTCGGGACAGGGAACCAGCCCCAGCATTTT
NA TRBJ2-7 NA TRBV27 CASSLSRSYEQYF TGTGCCAGCAGTTTATCGAGGTCCTACGAGCAGTACTTC
NA TRBJ2-7 TRBD1 TRBV6-1 CASSLRGDRAHEQYF TGTGCCAGCAGTCTCCGGGGGGACAGGGCCCACGAGCAGTACTTC
NA TRBJ2-3 NA TRBV7-9 CASSGGDNPGTDTQYF TGTGCCAGCAGCGGGGGCGACAACCCAGGCACAGATACGCAGTATTTT
NA TRBJ2-7 NA TRBV11-2 CASSFETYEQYF TGTGCCAGCAGCTTTGAGACCTACGAGCAGTACTTC
NA TRBJ2-3 NA TRBV6-5 CASSLGEDTQYF TGTGCCAGCAGCCTCGGGGAGGATACGCAGTATTTT
NA TRBJ2-3 TRBD1 TRBV5-1 CASSYGQGAAADTQYF TGCGCCAGCAGTTATGGACAGGGGGCAGCAGCAGATACGCAGTATTTT
NA TRBJ2-7 NA TRBV18 CASSPEISYEQYF TGTGCCAGCTCACCAGAGATCTCCTACGAGCAGTACTTC
NA TRBJ1-1 NA TRBV5-4 CASSLVGDLGTEAFF TGTGCCAGCAGCTTGGTCGGGGATCTTGGCACTGAAGCTTTCTTT
NA TRBJ2-1 TRBD1 TRBV6-5 CASSSQRDSSYNEQFF TGTGCCAGCAGTTCCCAGAGGGACAGCTCTTACAATGAGCAGTTCTTC
NA TRBJ2-1 NA TRBV4-1 CASSQDRDEQFF TGCGCCAGCAGCCAAGATCGGGATGAGCAGTTCTTC
once TRBJ2-2 NA TRBV9 CASTPFGVITTGELFF TGTGCCAGCACCCCATTCGGGGTTATCACCACCGGGGAGCTGTTTTTT
NA TRBJ1-2 NA TRBV7-9 CASSLLEARDYGYTF TGTGCCAGCAGCTTATTGGAGGCGCGTGACTATGGCTACACCTTC
NA TRBJ2-1 TRBD2 TRBV29-1 CSAPGTSVNNEQFF TGCAGCGCCCCCGGGACTAGCGTCAACAATGAGCAGTTCTTC
NA TRBJ2-5 NA TRBV11-2 CASSSDWETQYF TGTGCCAGCAGCTCGGACTGGGAGACCCAGTACTTC